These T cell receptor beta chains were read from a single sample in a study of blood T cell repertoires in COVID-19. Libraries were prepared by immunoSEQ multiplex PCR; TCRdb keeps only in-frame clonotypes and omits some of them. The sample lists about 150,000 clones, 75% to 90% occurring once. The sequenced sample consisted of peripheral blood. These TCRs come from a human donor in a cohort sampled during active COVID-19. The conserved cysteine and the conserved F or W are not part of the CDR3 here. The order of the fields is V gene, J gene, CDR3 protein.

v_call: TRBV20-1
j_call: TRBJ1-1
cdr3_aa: SASHRYGIAEAF

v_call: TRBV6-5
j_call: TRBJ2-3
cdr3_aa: ASSYSEREGDTQY

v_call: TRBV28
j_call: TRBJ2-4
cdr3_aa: ASSHRVTNIQY

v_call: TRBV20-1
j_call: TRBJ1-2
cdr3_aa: SAPDGGGYT

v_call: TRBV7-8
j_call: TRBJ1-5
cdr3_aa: ASSLDQAQPQH

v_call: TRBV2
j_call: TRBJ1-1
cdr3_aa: ASTLNTEAF

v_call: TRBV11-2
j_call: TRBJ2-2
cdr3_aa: ASTGRRGTGELF

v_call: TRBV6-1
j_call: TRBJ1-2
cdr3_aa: ASSERGGRGHGYT

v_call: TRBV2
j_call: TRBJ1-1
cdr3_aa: ASSRTGQGSAF

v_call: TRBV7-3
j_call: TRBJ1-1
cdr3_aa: ASSLGIQGAMTEAF

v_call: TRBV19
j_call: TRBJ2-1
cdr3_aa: ASSIVPGSEQF

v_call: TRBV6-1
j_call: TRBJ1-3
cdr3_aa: ASSVGAGGRGNTIY

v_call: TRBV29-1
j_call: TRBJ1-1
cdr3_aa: SAGGQQNTEAF

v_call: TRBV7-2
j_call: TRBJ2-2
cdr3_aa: ASSPWDFNTGELF

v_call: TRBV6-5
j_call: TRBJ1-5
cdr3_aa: ASTKTGENQPQH

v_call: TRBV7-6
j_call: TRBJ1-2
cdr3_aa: ASSLLGYT

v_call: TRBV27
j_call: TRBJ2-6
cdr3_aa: ASSLYGGSLTEANVLT